This TCR beta chain was observed in a study of T cell responses to AZD1222 COVID-19 vaccine. Across the study: Pooling was applied to second doses at about 4 or about 12 weeks. Overall study findings and caveats: Reports indicate that nearly half of spike-specific TCRs are directed at unmutated variant regions. There were repertoire samples only from the period after the peak T cell response. Increased Spike-specific TCR breadth and depth were observed after two AZD1222 doses.

Libraries were prepared by immunoSEQ multiplex PCR; TCRdb keeps only in-frame clonotypes and omits some of them. The sample lists roughly 100,000 clones; over 70% were seen once. With regard to this clone: No antigen is known for it.

CDR1 is LNHDA, CDR2 SQIVND, per germline (reference sequence). This CDR3 has 15 amino acids. V lost 5 bases and J lost 1, with 15 bases in between. V and J are TRBV19 and TRBJ2-7; D gene ambiguous. The starting material was peripheral blood, obtained on day 0 of AZD1222 vaccination. This clonotype originated in an adult in good health. The CDR3 nucleotides are TGTGCCAGTAGTCCCCGGCTAGGTGCTTCCTACGAGCAGTACTTC. Amino acids: CASSPRLGASYEQYF.